Detailed here is one T cell receptor beta chain. V was pared by 7 bases and J by 6 bases, with 23 bases between. The germline gives CDR1 SNHLY, CDR2 FYNNEI. CDR3 length equals 16 residues. This record comes from a study of blood T cell repertoires in COVID-19. Whole-study context: The cDNA or gDNA used as material had been derived from T cells, B-cell-depleted T cells, or PBMCs.

In the source study's methods: Reference gene primer amplification in the assay estimated nucleated cell counts. Sequencing used immunoSEQ multiplex PCR; TCRdb keeps in-frame clones, though not all of them. V, J and clone size reflect that table, while D and trimming were determined from the DNA. The sample lists approximately 120,000 clones, about 88% seen once, with 1.5% in the top ten. The origin of this receptor is a human donor in a cohort sampled during active COVID-19. The chain is built from TRBV2 and TRBJ2-3, with a possible D match to TRBD2 (7 bases). The sequenced material came from peripheral blood. CDR3: CASTPRRGASVDTQYF. In DNA form, the CDR3 reads TGTGCCAGCACCCCCCGACGGGGGGCGAGCGTTGATACGCAGTATTTT.